Listed below are T cell receptor beta chains from one sample, sequenced in a study of graft-versus-host responses after intestinal transplantation. This table comes from immunoSEQ multiplex PCR, and its TCRdb copy is limited to in-frame clones, with some not included. The sample includes some 9,900 clones, 80% to 95% of them seen just once. The sample in question was PBMCs, obtained roughly six weeks after intestinal transplantation. The source is a human patient who received an intestinal transplant, so some T cells may come from the graft donor. Both conserved end residues are part of each CDR3. Each record gives: V gene, D gene, clone size, J gene, CDR3 DNA, CDR3 protein. A D gene is named only where the DNA matches it firmly. Size values are once, few and many counts, or a class for expanded clones, and some rows have none.

TRBV27,NA,NA,TRBJ1-1,TGTGCCAGCAGTTTAAGGCGGGTTGCCTACACTGAAGCTTTCTTT,CASSLRRVAYTEAFF
TRBV7-9,NA,NA,TRBJ1-2,TGTGCCAGCAGCTTATCAGTACAGCCCGCTTCTAACTATGGCTACACCTTC,CASSLSVQPASNYGYTF
TRBV7-3,NA,NA,TRBJ2-1,TGTGCCAGCAGCTTCTCGGGAAGTGAGCAGTTCTTC,CASSFSGSEQFF
TRBV9,TRBD2,once,TRBJ2-7,TGTGCCAGCAGCGTTTCGGGGGGAGTTGGGCCTTCGGGGTACGAGCAGTACTTC,CASSVSGGVGPSGYEQYF
TRBV6-5,NA,NA,TRBJ2-2,TGTGCCAGCAGACAGCGGACGAACACCGGGGAGCTGTTTTTT,CASRQRTNTGELFF
TRBV7-9,NA,NA,TRBJ1-1,TGTGCCAGCAGCTTATGGAGCTGGAGGGCTTTCTTT,CASSLWSWRAFF
TRBV9,NA,NA,TRBJ2-6,TGTGCCAGTGGCGGGCGGGACTCTGGGGCCAACGTCCTGACTTTC,CASGGRDSGANVLTF
TRBV5-1,NA,NA,TRBJ2-3,TGCGCCAGCCGCCGATATAGCACAGATACGCAGTATTTT,CASRRYSTDTQYF
TRBV5-1,NA,NA,TRBJ2-2,TGCGCCAGCAGCTTGGACACCGGGGAGCTGTTTTTT,CASSLDTGELFF
TRBV10-3,NA,NA,TRBJ1-1,TGTGCCGTTAGTCCGGGCCCAGGGAACACTGAAGCTTTCTTT,CAVSPGPGNTEAFF
TRBV5-1,NA,NA,TRBJ1-4,TGCGCCAGCAGCTTGTGGCCAGGGAAAGCTAATGAAAAACTGTTTTTT,CASSLWPGKANEKLFF
TRBV7-3,TRBD1,NA,TRBJ2-7,TGTGCCAGCAGCCCGGGACAGGGGGTAGTGGACGAGCAGTACTTC,CASSPGQGVVDEQYF
TRBV6-6,TRBD1,NA,TRBJ2-6,TGTGCCAGCAGTAGGGGACAGGTCTCTGGGGCTAGTGTCCTGACTTTC,CASSRGQVSGASVLTF
TRBV11-2,NA,NA,TRBJ2-7,TGTGCCAGCAGCTTATCGGGCAGGGTAGGGGTCGAGCAGTACTTC,CASSLSGRVGVEQYF